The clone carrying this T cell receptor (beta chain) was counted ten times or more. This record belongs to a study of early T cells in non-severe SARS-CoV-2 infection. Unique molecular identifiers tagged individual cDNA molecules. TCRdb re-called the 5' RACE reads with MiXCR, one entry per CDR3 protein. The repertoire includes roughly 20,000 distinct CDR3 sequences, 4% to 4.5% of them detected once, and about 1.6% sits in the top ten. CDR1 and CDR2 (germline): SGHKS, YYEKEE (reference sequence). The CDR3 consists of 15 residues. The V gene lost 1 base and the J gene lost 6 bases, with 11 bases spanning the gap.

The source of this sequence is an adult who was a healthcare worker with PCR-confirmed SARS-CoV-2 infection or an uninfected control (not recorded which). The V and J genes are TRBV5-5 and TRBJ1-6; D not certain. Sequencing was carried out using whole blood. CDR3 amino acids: CASSLWRVGNSPLHF. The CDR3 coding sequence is TGTGCCAGCAGCTTGTGGCGCGTGGGTAATTCACCCCTCCACTTT.